This TCR beta chain was retrieved from a study of cytomegalovirus exposure and HLA in healthy donors. Study results and caveats: Some public TCRs appeared in many individuals, while most sequences were rare. Using the classifier, cytomegalovirus status was reportedly diagnosed with high specificity and sensitivity.

On this clone: What it binds is unknown.

Primers: 60 Vbeta forward and 13 Jbeta reverse. Some clones are missing from TCRdb's copy, which holds only in-frame ones; the method was immunoSEQ multiplex PCR. The table has 150,000 to 200,000 clones, about four fifths seen once. V lost 5 bases to trimming and J lost 0 bases; unmatched junction nucleotides: 3. This CDR3 has 15 residues. The germline V gene encodes CDR1 MNHEY and CDR2 SVGAGI. The origin of this receptor is a man between 18 and 35 years old in good health and CMV-seronegative. Sequenced material: PBMCs. V usage is TRBV6-5 and J usage is TRBJ1-3; 8 positions agree with TRBD1. The CDR3, as DNA: TGTGCCAGCAGTCCGGGACAGGCCTCTGGAAACACCATATATTTT. Translation: CASSPGQASGNTIYF.